One and the same sample provided the 32 T cell receptor beta chains below, sequenced in a study of technical replicates of blood from a few donors (dated by TCRdb to 2016 to 2017). The method behind the library was the immunoSEQ multiplex PCR assay. TCRdb provides this immuneACCESS table in a form limited to in-frame rearrangements. Some clones are lacking; in checked studies, under half of them reflect an unresolved V gene, and why the rest are absent is not known. For this sample there are approximately 75,000 clones; 80% to 95% appear just once. Around 0.44% of the sample rests with the top ten. Sequencing input: T cells isolated from PBMCs. These receptors were collected from a human donor in good health.

V usage is TRBV5-6 and J usage is TRBJ1-5; 12 nucleotides align to TRBD1. V gave up 4 bases and J gave up 2 bases; unmatched junction bases: 4. Germline assignment: CDR1 SGHDT and CDR2 YYEEEE. The CDR3 totals 16 residues. The DNA of the CDR3 is TGTGCCAGCAGCAGGGACAGGGGGCAAGGCAATCAGCCCCAGCATTTT. Its protein is CASSRDRGQGNQPQHF.

This clone was seen once. The chain has TRBV7-3 and TRBJ2-3; possible D gene TRBD2, 5 bases. This CDR3 comprises 13 residues. Germline V gene data show CDR1 as SGHTA and CDR2 as FQGTGA. With 3 bases removed from V and 6 bases from J, the gap between germline ends came to 10 bases. The CDR3 sequence: CASSFSGGDTQYF. DNA of the CDR3: TGTGCCAGCAGCTTCTCAGGCGGGGATACGCAGTATTTT. The full variable domain, rest sourced from reference TRBV7-3 and TRBJ2-3, is GAGVSQTPSNKVTEKGKYVELRCDPISGHTALYWYRQSLGQGPEFLIYFQGTGAADDSGLPNDRFFAVRPEGSVSTLKIQRTERGDSAVYLCASSFSGGDTQYFGPGTRLTVL.

This clone showed up just once. This chain joins TRBV4-2 and TRBJ2-1, with 16 bases aligning to TRBD2. This CDR3 contains 17 residues. Germline CDR1 is LGHNA and CDR2 is YNFKEQ. The V gene end was trimmed by 4 bases and the J gene end by 3 bases; junction bases not matched to a gene: 3. This chain's CDR3 is CASSRGLAGGLYNEQFF. The CDR3 DNA reads as TGTGCCAGCAGCCGGGGACTAGCGGGAGGGCTCTACAATGAGCAGTTCTTC.

The chain uses TRBV9 and TRBJ1-2; TRBD1 matches at 7 bases. V lost 4 bases to trimming and J lost 3 bases; unmatched junction nucleotides: 0. The CDR3 loop spans 12 amino acids. In germline, CDR1 is SGDLS, CDR2 YYNGEE. CDR3 sequence reads: CASSQGDYGYTF. The CDR3 nucleotides read TGTGCCAGCAGCCAGGGGGACTATGGCTACACCTTC.

CDR3 DNA: TGCGCCAGCAGCGTAATGCCAGGGGACAATCAGCCCCAGCATTTT. Residues: CASSVMPGDNQPQHF. The rearrangement uses TRBV4-1 and TRBJ1-5; tentative D call: TRBD1 (6 bases). The CDR3 runs 15 residues. CDR1 and CDR2 from the germline V gene are MGHRA and YSYEKL. V dropped 5 bases and J dropped 3 bases, with 14 bases sitting between them.

The rearrangement uses TRBV7-9 and TRBJ1-1; 8 bases map to TRBD1. Trimming at V came to 3 bases and at J to 1 base, leaving 4 bases not matched to a gene. This CDR3 is 15 amino acids long. Germline V gene lookup returns CDR1 SEHNR and CDR2 FQNEAQ (reference sequence). The CDR3 DNA sequence: TGTGCCAGCAGCTTCCTACAGGGGGAGAACACTGAAGCTTTCTTT. Amino acids: CASSFLQGENTEAFF.

The chain has TRBV7-9 and TRBJ2-7; 7 bases agree with TRBD1. The V gene's germline CDR1 is SEHNR and CDR2 FQNEAQ (reference sequence). Unmatched junction bases numbered 18, after V lost 5 bases and J lost 5 bases. The CDR3 is made up of 17 amino acids. This CDR3 is CASSPFKLGGGMDEQYF. The CDR3 coding sequence is TGTGCCAGCAGCCCATTCAAATTAGGGGGCGGAATGGACGAGCAGTACTTC.

The CDR3, as DNA: TGTGCCACCAGCAGAACTCATCTAGCGGCAGATACGCAGTATTTT. Encoded protein: CATSRTHLAADTQYF. This chain connects TRBV15 to TRBJ2-3, with 7 positions matching TRBD2. Trimming removed 2 bases from V and 4 bases from J; junction bases left unmatched: 6. CDR1 LNHNV and CDR2 YYDKDF come from the germline V gene (reference sequence). CDR3 size: 15 residues.

The chain employs TRBV5-1 and TRBJ2-1; TRBD2 aligns across 12 bases. The V gene's germline CDR1 is SGHRS and CDR2 YFSETQ. The CDR3 is 14 residues long. The V gene end was trimmed by 1 base and the J gene end by 8 bases; junction bases not matched to a gene: 1. CDR3 nucleotide sequence: TGCGCCAGCAGCTTGCTAGCGGGAGGGTATGAGCAGTTCTTC. Protein product: CASSLLAGGYEQFF.

The chain combines TRBV19 with TRBJ1-1; 12 bases align to TRBD1. Unmatched junction bases numbered 8, after V lost 6 bases and J lost 0 bases. Germline CDR1 and CDR2: LNHDA and SQIVND (reference sequence). The CDR3 is 17 residues long. The CDR3 nucleotides read TGTGCCAGTAGACCCGGGACAGGGGGCTCTATGAACACTGAAGCTTTCTTT. Translation gives CASRPGTGGSMNTEAFF.

The chain has TRBV5-1 and TRBJ1-3; D is possibly TRBD1 (6 bases). Trimming left V 4 bases short and J 4 bases short, with 15 bases between. Germline CDR1 is SGHRS and CDR2 is YFSETQ. The CDR3 covers 15 residues. In DNA, the CDR3 is TGCGCCAGCAGCCAGGACCAGGGGTGGGGAAACACCATATATTTT. Amino acids: CASSQDQGWGNTIYF.

This clone showed up just once. The chain has TRBV29-1 and TRBJ2-1; D is unclear. Germline V gene sequence: CDR1 SQVTM, CDR2 ANQGSEA. The CDR3 covers 13 residues. The V and J ends lost 5 bases and 0 bases respectively, with 8 bases between them. CDR3 in DNA: TGCAGCGTTTCACTGAGCTCCTACAATGAGCAGTTCTTC. Its translation is CSVSLSSYNEQFF.

The V call is TRBV4-3, the J call TRBJ2-3, with D unclear. Germline V gene lookup returns CDR1 LGHNA and CDR2 YSLEER. Trimming stripped 4 bases from V and 4 bases from J, with 12 bases between. This CDR3 has 14 residues. For the CDR3, the DNA is TGCGCCAGCAGCCCATCTGGGCAGCCAGATACGCAGTATTTT. The encoded protein is CASSPSGQPDTQYF.

This sequence joins TRBV19 and TRBJ1-2; D may be TRBD1 (6 bases). V gave up 7 bases and J gave up 5 bases, with 17 bases separating them. This CDR3 comprises 14 residues. In germline, CDR1 is LNHDA, CDR2 SQIVND (reference sequence). The CDR3 DNA reads as TGTGCCAGTACCCTAAGGGGACAAACTTATGGCTACACCTTC. Protein product: CASTLRGQTYGYTF.

The chain employs TRBV30 and TRBJ2-2; D remains ambiguous. V was trimmed by 0 bases and J by 8 bases, leaving 4 bases between them. Germline values: CDR1 GTSNPN, CDR2 SVGIG (reference sequence). CDR3 length: 11 residues. The CDR3 DNA sequence: TGTGCCTGGAGTGTACAAGGGGAGCTGTTTTTT. Its translation is CAWSVQGELFF.

The rearrangement links TRBV7-2 to TRBJ1-2, with D possibly being TRBD1 (5 bases). The CDR3 spans 16 residues. CDR1 is SGHTA, CDR2 FQGNSA, per germline. Trimming cost V 6 bases and J 0 bases, with 17 bases left between them. CDR3 DNA: TGTGCCAGCAGTTTCCTACTCGGGGGTTCTAACTATGGCTACACCTTC. The encoded protein is CASSFLLGGSNYGYTF.

This clone was seen only once. The genes are TRBV29-1 and TRBJ1-2; TRBD1 matches 7 bases. The CDR3 has 12 residues. In germline, CDR1 is SQVTM, CDR2 ANQGSEA. V was pared by 6 bases and J by 6 bases, with 7 bases of the junction left unmatched. CDR3 DNA: TGCAGCGTCCAACAGGGGCGAGATGGCTACACCTTC. Its translation: CSVQQGRDGYTF.

This rearrangement joins TRBV29-1 to TRBJ2-3; 13 bases line up with TRBD2. This CDR3 region has 15 residues. Germline V gives CDR1 SQVTM, CDR2 ANQGSEA. Trimming cost V 6 bases and J 7 bases; bases outside gene matches: 10. The CDR3 nucleotides are TGCAGCGTCTCGGGACTAGCGGGAATATCTCATACGCAGTATTTT. Translated: CSVSGLAGISHTQYF.

The chain has TRBV5-1 and TRBJ1-1; 9 positions agree with TRBD1. Germline CDR1 is SGHRS and CDR2 is YFSETQ. This CDR3 comprises 16 residues. The ends lost 4 bases at V and 1 base at J; junction bases unmatched: 8. The CDR3 DNA is TGCGCCAGCAGCCAGGGACAGGGTAGGAAGAACACTGAAGCTTTCTTT. Translating it yields CASSQGQGRKNTEAFF.

V usage is TRBV19 and J usage is TRBJ2-1; D might be TRBD2 (5 bases). Trimming took 5 bases from V and 5 from J, leaving 13 bases between them. This CDR3 has 14 residues. Germline CDR1 and CDR2: LNHDA and SQIVND (reference sequence). DNA of the CDR3: TGTGCCAGTAGTCCCAGGACTCTTAACAATGAGCAGTTCTTC. Amino acids: CASSPRTLNNEQFF.

The chain recombines TRBV27 with TRBJ1-1, with no clear D. V was pared by 2 bases and J by 8 bases, with 18 bases between. The germline V gene has CDR1 MNHEY and CDR2 SMNVEV (reference sequence). This CDR3 comprises 15 residues. CDR3 amino acids: CASSLGYNLLPEAFF. The CDR3 DNA sequence: TGTGCCAGCAGTTTAGGGTATAACTTACTACCCGAAGCTTTCTTT.

The chain recombines TRBV6-1 with TRBJ1-5; no clear D gene. The CDR3 totals 15 residues. CDR1 is MNHNS, CDR2 SASEGT, per germline. V was cut by 5 bases and J by 0 bases, with 11 bases left in between. This CDR3 reads CASSNSGISNQPQHF. CDR3 nucleotide sequence: TGTGCCAGCAGTAATTCAGGCATTAGCAATCAGCCCCAGCATTTT.

The CDR3 DNA sequence: TGCGCCAGCAGGCGAGCTCCTGGGGAGCTGTTTTTT. Protein sequence: CASRRAPGELFF. This rearrangement joins TRBV5-1 to TRBJ2-2; unclear D gene. The CDR3 is 12 amino acids. The V gene's germline CDR1 is SGHRS and CDR2 YFSETQ. The germline V and J ends were trimmed by 5 bases and 8 bases, with 10 bases remaining between them.

This chain connects TRBV28 to TRBJ2-5, with D possibly TRBD2 on 7 matching bases. Trimming took off 2 bases at V and 5 bases at J, with 12 bases between the two ends. The germline V gene encodes CDR1 MDHEN and CDR2 SYDVKM. The CDR3 extends over 14 amino acids. The CDR3 here is CASSLGGGAETQYF. CDR3 bases: TGTGCCAGCAGTTTAGGGGGGGGCGCCGAGACCCAGTACTTC.

V and J are TRBV28 and TRBJ2-5; D unresolved. Germline V gives CDR1 MDHEN, CDR2 SYDVKM. Deletions cut 8 bases from V and 5 bases from J, with 21 bases between. The CDR3 has 15 residues. CDR3 in amino acids: CASATSAVAGETQYF. The CDR3 bases are TGTGCCAGCGCCACTTCGGCGGTGGCCGGCGAGACCCAGTACTTC.

V is TRBV9 and J is TRBJ1-1, with 8 bases identical to TRBD1. Trimming took 0 bases from V and 8 from J; bases not matched to a gene: 0. Germline CDR1 SGDLS, CDR2 YYNGEE. This CDR3 is 12 amino acids long. The DNA for the CDR3 is TGTGCCAGCAGCGTAGGACAGGGGGAAGCTTTCTTT. Its protein product is CASSVGQGEAFF.

The chain combines TRBV4-1 with TRBJ2-7; 10 bases are a match to TRBD2. The length of the CDR3 is 15 residues. Germline V gene lookup returns CDR1 MGHRA and CDR2 YSYEKL. V gave up 4 bases and J gave up 4 bases; unmatched junction bases: 7. The CDR3 loop reads CASSPLAGGNYEQYF. CDR3 sequence (DNA): TGCGCCAGCAGCCCCTTAGCGGGAGGTAATTACGAGCAGTACTTC.

The chain has TRBV11-3 and TRBJ1-1; D perhaps matches TRBD1 (6 bases). The CDR3 contains 12 residues. Per germline, CDR1 SGHNT and CDR2 YENEEA. V lost 4 bases and J 6 bases, leaving 9 bases between the germline ends. The CDR3 DNA reads as TGTGCCAGCAGCTCCAGGGGATCTGAAGCTTTCTTT. Amino acid sequence: CASSSRGSEAFF.

The gene calls are TRBV10-2 and TRBJ2-2; 10 nucleotides agree with TRBD1. This CDR3 has 13 amino acids. Per the germline V gene, CDR1 is WSHSY and CDR2 is SAAADI. V gave up 6 bases and J gave up 5 bases; unmatched junction bases: 0. CDR3 sequence: CASRGQGTGELFF. The CDR3 bases are TGCGCCAGCAGGGGACAGGGGACCGGGGAGCTGTTTTTT.

The rearrangement links TRBV6-1 to TRBJ2-7, with TRBD1 identical over 7 bases. J gave up 0 bases and V 3 bases, and 5 bases lay outside the gene matches. The CDR3 runs 15 residues. Per germline, CDR1 MNHNS and CDR2 SASEGT. CDR3 nucleotides: TGTGCCAGCAGTGACCGGGACAGAGCCTCCTACGAGCAGTACTTC. Protein: CASSDRDRASYEQYF.

V gene TRBV7-2 combines with J gene TRBJ2-3; D is ambiguous. V lost 3 bases and J lost 0, with 10 bases in between. Germline loops: CDR1 SGHTA, CDR2 FQGNSA. This CDR3 comprises 15 residues. CDR3 DNA: TGTGCCAGCAGCTTTTACGGTAGTAGCACAGATACGCAGTATTTT. It codes for CASSFYGSSTDTQYF. The full variable domain, its missing parts supplied by reference TRBV7-2 and TRBJ2-3, is GAGVSQSPSNKVTEKGKDVELRCDPISGHTALYWYRQSLGQGLEFLIYFQGNSAPDKSGLPSDRFSAERTGGSVSTLTIQRTQQEDSAVYLCASSFYGSSTDTQYFGPGTRLTVL.

The chain combines TRBV7-3 with TRBJ2-7; maybe TRBD2 (6 bases). This CDR3 spans 15 amino acids. Germline V CDR1 and CDR2: SGHTA, FQGTGA. Trimming cost V 3 bases and J 5 bases, with 17 bases left between them. This CDR3 is CASSFLGGGPNEQYF. CDR3 nucleotides: TGTGCCAGCAGCTTTTTAGGCGGAGGGCCCAACGAGCAGTACTTC.